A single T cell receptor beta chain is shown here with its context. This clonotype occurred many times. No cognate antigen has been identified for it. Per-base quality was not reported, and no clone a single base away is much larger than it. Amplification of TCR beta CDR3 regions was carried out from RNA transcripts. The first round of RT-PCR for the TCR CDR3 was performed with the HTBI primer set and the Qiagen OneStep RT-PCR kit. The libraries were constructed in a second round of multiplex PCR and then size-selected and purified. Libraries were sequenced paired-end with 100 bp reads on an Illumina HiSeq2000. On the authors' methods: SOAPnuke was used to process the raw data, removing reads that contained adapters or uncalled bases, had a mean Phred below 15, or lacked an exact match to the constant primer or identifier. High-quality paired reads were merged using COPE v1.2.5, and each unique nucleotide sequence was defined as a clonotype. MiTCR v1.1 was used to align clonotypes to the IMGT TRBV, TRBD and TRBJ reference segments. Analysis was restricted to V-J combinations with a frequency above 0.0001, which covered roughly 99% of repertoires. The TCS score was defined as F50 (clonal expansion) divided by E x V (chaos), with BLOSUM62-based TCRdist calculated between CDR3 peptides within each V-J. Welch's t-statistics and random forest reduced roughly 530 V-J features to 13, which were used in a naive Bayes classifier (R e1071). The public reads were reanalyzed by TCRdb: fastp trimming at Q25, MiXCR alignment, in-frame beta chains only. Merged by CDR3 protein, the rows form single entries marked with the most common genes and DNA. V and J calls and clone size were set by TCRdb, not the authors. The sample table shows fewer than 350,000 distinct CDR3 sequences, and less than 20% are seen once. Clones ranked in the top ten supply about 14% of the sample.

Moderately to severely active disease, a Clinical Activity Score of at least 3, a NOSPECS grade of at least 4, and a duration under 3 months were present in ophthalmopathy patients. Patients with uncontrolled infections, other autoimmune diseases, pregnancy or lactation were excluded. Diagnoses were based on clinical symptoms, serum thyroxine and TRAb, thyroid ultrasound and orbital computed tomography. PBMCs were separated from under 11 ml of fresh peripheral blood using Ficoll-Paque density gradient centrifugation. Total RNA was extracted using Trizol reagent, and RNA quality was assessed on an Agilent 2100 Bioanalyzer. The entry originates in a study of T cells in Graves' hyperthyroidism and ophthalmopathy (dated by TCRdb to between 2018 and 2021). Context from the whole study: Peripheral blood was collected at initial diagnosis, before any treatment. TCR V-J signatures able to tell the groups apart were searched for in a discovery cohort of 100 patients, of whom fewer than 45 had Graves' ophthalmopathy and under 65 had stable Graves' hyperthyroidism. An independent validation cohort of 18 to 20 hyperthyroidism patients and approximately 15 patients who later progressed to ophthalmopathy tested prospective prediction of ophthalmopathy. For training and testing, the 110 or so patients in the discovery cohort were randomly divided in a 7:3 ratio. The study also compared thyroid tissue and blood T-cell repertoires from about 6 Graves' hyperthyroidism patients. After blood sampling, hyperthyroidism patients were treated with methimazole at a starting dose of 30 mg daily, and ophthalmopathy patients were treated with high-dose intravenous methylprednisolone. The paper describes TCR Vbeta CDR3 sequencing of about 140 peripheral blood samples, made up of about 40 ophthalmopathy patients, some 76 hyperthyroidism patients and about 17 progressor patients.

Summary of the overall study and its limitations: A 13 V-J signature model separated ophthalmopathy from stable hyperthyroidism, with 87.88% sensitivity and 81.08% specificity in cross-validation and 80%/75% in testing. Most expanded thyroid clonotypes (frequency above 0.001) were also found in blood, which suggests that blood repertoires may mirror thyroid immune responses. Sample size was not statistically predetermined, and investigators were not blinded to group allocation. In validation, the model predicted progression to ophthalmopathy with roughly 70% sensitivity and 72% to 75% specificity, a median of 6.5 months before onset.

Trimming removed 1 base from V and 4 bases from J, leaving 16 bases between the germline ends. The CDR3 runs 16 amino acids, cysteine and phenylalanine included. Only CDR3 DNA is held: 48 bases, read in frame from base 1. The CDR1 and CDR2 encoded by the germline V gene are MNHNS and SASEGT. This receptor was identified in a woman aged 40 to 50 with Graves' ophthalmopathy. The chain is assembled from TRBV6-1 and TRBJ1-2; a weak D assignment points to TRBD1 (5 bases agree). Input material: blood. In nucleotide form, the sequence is TGTGCCAGCAGTGAAGTGGGATCCGGGACGTCCTATGGCTACACCTTC. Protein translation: CASSEVGSGTSYGYTF.